The entry below gives a single T cell receptor (beta chain) sequence along with its context. The antigen is not known. The data were produced by immunoSEQ multiplex PCR, yet TCRdb's version contains in-frame clones alone and is incomplete. The table has about 110,000 clones, 87% seen once; the top ten hold under 3%. This entry belongs to a study of T cell responses to AZD1222 COVID-19 vaccine. The V end lost 5 bases, the J end lost 8 bases, and 15 bases lay between the germline ends. The CDR3 is 13 residues long. Per germline, CDR1 MNHEY and CDR2 SVGAGI. Study results and limitations: In the spike-specific TCR repertoire, nearly half reportedly target unmutated variant regions. Most donors were white British, females outnumbered males, and clonal diversity was possibly underestimated.

The starting material was peripheral blood, obtained 28 days after the second AZD1222 dose. The origin of this receptor is an adult who received the AZD1222 COVID-19 vaccine. The V gene is TRBV6-5, the J gene TRBJ1-2, with a tentative D call TRBD1 (6 bases). The CDR3, as DNA: TGTGCCAGCAGTCCGAGACAGGCAGGGGGCTACACCTTC. Protein sequence: CASSPRQAGGYTF.